Below, 32 T cell receptor beta chains from the same sample are listed, as sequenced in a study of T-cell memory formation after mild COVID-19. MiXCR, run by TCRdb on the 5' RACE reads, gives a single entry per CDR3 protein. Of about 110,000 distinct CDR3 sequences in the sample, about a fifth were seen once. The sequencing sample was made of PBMCs or a T cell subset sorted from them (not recorded which). Receptors were obtained from a man between 18 and 35 years old who had mild COVID-19 (a few samples of this study predate the infection). Cell type and time point are not known.

This clonotype has only a few counts. V gene TRBV9 combines with J gene TRBJ1-1; perhaps TRBD1 as D (5 bases). Germline-derived CDR1 and CDR2 are SGDLS and YYNGEE. The V end was cut by 3 bases, the J end by 4 bases, with 13 bases between. This CDR3 comprises 14 residues. CDR3 protein: CASSANGGGTEAFF. In nucleotides, the CDR3 is TGTGCCAGCAGCGCAAACGGGGGGGGCACTGAAGCTTTCTTT.

The chain carries TRBV4-2 and TRBJ1-2; 7 bases match TRBD1. The V gene end was trimmed by 1 base and the J gene end by 7 bases; junction bases not matched to a gene: 3. Germline V gene sequence: CDR1 LGHNA, CDR2 YNFKEQ. This CDR3 is built from 13 residues. CDR3 loop: CASSQGNRGGYTF. In DNA, the CDR3 is TGTGCCAGCAGCCAAGGGAACAGGGGTGGCTACACCTTC.

The V gene is TRBV7-9, the J gene TRBJ1-1; D might be TRBD1 (5 bases). V dropped 3 bases and J dropped 11 bases, with 22 bases sitting between them. Germline V gives CDR1 SEHNR, CDR2 FQNEAQ (reference sequence). This CDR3 is 15 amino acids long. The CDR3: CASSFNDRGSREAFF. CDR3 nucleotides: TGTGCCAGCAGCTTTAACGACAGAGGGTCTCGTGAGGCTTTCTTT.

The chain employs TRBV4-3 and TRBJ2-7, with unresolved D. CDR1 is LGHNA and CDR2 is YSLEER in the germline V gene. CDR3 length equals 16 residues. V lost 0 bases and J 3 bases, leaving 15 bases between the germline ends. The CDR3 DNA reads TGCGCCAGCAGCCAAGACCCTCTCCGATCACGCTACGAGCAGTACTTC. Its translation: CASSQDPLRSRYEQYF.

The chain has TRBV10-3 and TRBJ2-1, with a weak D call TRBD2 (6 bases). This CDR3 spans 16 amino acids. The ends were cut back, 0 bases at V and 2 bases at J, with 11 bases in the middle. CDR1 and CDR2 from the germline V gene are ENHRY and SYGVKD. The CDR3 loop reads CAISESPSAAYNEQFF. In DNA, the CDR3 is TGTGCCATCAGTGAGTCCCCTAGCGCCGCCTACAATGAGCAGTTCTTC.

The genes are TRBV7-9 and TRBJ2-7; TRBD1 matches at 7 bases. The CDR3 is 14 residues long. The germline V gene has CDR1 SEHNR and CDR2 FQNEAQ (reference sequence). After removal of 0 bases from V and 7 bases from J, the junction contained 6 bases not matched to a gene. The CDR3: CASSLAGQPREQYF. Written as DNA, the CDR3 is TGTGCCAGCAGCTTAGCGGGACAGCCTCGGGAGCAGTACTTC.

The sample holds a few counts of this clonotype. V gene TRBV4-1 combines with J gene TRBJ2-3; 8 nucleotides align to TRBD2. CDR1 is MGHRA, CDR2 YSYEKL, per germline. This CDR3 region has 16 residues. The trim removed 3 bases at V and 2 bases at J, leaving 7 bases unmatched. CDR3 nucleotide sequence: TGCGCCAGCAGCCAGCTAGCGGGTTTCTCCACAGATACGCAGTATTTT. It is translated as CASSQLAGFSTDTQYF.

Concerning this clonotype: Possible read error: a much larger clone is one base away. The chain carries TRBV7-9 and TRBJ2-3; D is possibly TRBD1 or TRBD2 (6 bases each). CDR3 length equals 14 residues. CDR1 is SEHNR and CDR2 is FQNEAQ in the germline V gene (reference sequence). Trimming cost V 11 bases and J 7 bases, with 22 bases left between them. The CDR3 here is CAVGAASSVNTQYF. In DNA, the CDR3 is TGTGCCGTGGGGGCAGCCTCTAGCGTGAATACGCAGTATTTT. The full variable domain, with the rest looked up from reference TRBV7-9 and TRBJ2-3, is DTGVSQNPRHKITKRGQNVTFRCDPISEHNRLYWYRQTLGQGPEFLTYFQNEAQLEKSRLLSDRFSAERPKGSFSTLEIQRTEQGDSAMYLCAVGAASSVNTQYFGPGTRLTVL.

This clonotype was counted at least ten times. The V gene is TRBV9, the J gene TRBJ1-1, with D perhaps matching TRBD1 (6 bases). The CDR3 is 15 amino acids. The ends were cut back, 0 bases at V and 4 bases at J, with 13 bases in the middle. Germline CDR1 and CDR2: SGDLS and YYNGEE. The CDR3 loop is CASSVGSPGATEAFF. For the CDR3, the DNA is TGTGCCAGCAGCGTAGGCTCGCCGGGGGCCACTGAAGCTTTCTTT.

The gene calls are TRBV5-1 and TRBJ1-2; D unresolved. Germline loops: CDR1 SGHRS, CDR2 YFSETQ. V lost 2 bases to trimming and J lost 2 bases, with 7 bases between them. CDR3 length: 13 amino acids. CDR3: CASSLPDNYGYTF. In DNA form, the CDR3 reads TGCGCCAGCAGCTTACCCGACAACTATGGCTACACCTTC. The whole variable domain, remainder taken from reference TRBV5-1 and TRBJ1-2, is KAGVTQTPRYLIKTRGQQVTLSCSPISGHRSVSWYQQTPGQGLQFLFEYFSETQRNKGNFPGRFSGRQFSNSRSEMNVSTLELGDSALYLCASSLPDNYGYTFGSGTRLTVV.

This clonotype appeared a few times. This chain joins TRBV7-9 and TRBJ2-3, with D tentatively TRBD1 (5 bases). The germline gives CDR1 SEHNR, CDR2 FQNEAQ (reference sequence). V lost 7 bases and J 5 bases, leaving 19 bases between the germline ends. This CDR3 has 15 residues. The CDR3 DNA reads TGTGCCAGCACTCCTACAGGACGGGCTGTAGATACGCAGTATTTT. It specifies CASTPTGRAVDTQYF.

The chain links TRBV7-3 to TRBJ2-5, with TRBD2 matching 8 bases. This CDR3 spans 15 amino acids. V lost 6 bases and J lost 1; bases outside the gene matches: 7. Germline CDR1 is SGHTA and CDR2 is FQGTGA. The CDR3 protein is CASRNKRGLQETQYF. The CDR3 nucleotides are TGTGCCAGCAGAAACAAGCGGGGGCTCCAAGAGACCCAGTACTTC. Together with reference TRBV7-3 and TRBJ2-5, the CDR3 gives the full variable domain: GAGVSQTPSNKVTEKGKYVELRCDPISGHTALYWYRQSLGQGPEFLIYFQGTGAADDSGLPNDRFFAVRPEGSVSTLKIQRTERGDSAVYLCASRNKRGLQETQYFGPGTRLLVL.

CDR3 nucleotides: TGCAGTGCGCTTGAGGGGGTGGGTGGCTACACCTTC. Protein product: CSALEGVGGYTF. The chain is built from TRBV20-1 and TRBJ1-2, with D maybe TRBD1 (6 bases). The CDR3 runs to 12 residues. The V gene's germline CDR1 is DFQATT and CDR2 SNEGSKA (reference sequence). The V gene lost 6 bases and the J gene lost 7 bases, with 15 bases spanning the gap.

This clonotype was detected only a few times. V is TRBV7-8 and J is TRBJ2-1; TRBD2 aligns across 7 bases. The CDR3 spans 14 residues. The V segment lost 4 bases and the J segment 5 bases; nucleotides outside the gene matches: 5. Germline V gives CDR1 SGHVS, CDR2 FQNEAQ. The CDR3 DNA follows: TGTGCCAGCAGCTGGGCTAGCGGTCACAATGAGCAGTTCTTC. Translating gives CASSWASGHNEQFF.

This clonotype has more than one count but fewer than ten. J is TRBJ2-1 and V is TRBV6-6; unclear D gene. V was cut by 2 bases and J by 0 bases, with 8 bases left in between. CDR1 MNHNY and CDR2 SVGAGI come from the germline V gene (reference sequence). This CDR3 has 15 amino acids. CDR3 sequence (DNA): TGTGCCAGCAGTTACGGCTGGAGCTCCTACAATGAGCAGTTCTTC. Protein: CASSYGWSSYNEQFF.

This clonotype has more than one count but fewer than ten. The J gene is TRBJ1-1, the V gene TRBV27; possibly TRBD1 for D (5 bases). The CDR3 has 13 amino acids. The germline gives CDR1 MNHEY, CDR2 SMNVEV (reference sequence). Trimming left V 6 bases short and J 2 bases short, with 10 bases between. CDR3 region: CASRLGVNTEAFF. The CDR3 nucleotides are TGTGCCAGCAGGTTGGGGGTCAACACTGAAGCTTTCTTT.

A few counts support this clonotype. This chain connects TRBV7-9 to TRBJ1-1; D might be TRBD1 (6 bases). CDR1 is SEHNR, CDR2 FQNEAQ, per germline (reference sequence). V lost 4 bases and J 4 bases, leaving 7 bases between the germline ends. CDR3 length: 12 residues. The CDR3 is CASSSRGTEAFF. The CDR3 bases are TGTGCCAGCAGCTCCAGGGGCACTGAAGCTTTCTTT.

At least ten counts were recorded for this clonotype. The rearrangement links TRBV5-5 to TRBJ2-7; D gene unclear. CDR1 and CDR2 from the germline V gene are SGHKS and YYEKEE (reference sequence). Trimming stripped 0 bases from V and 3 bases from J, with 10 bases between. CDR3 size: 14 residues. The CDR3 coding sequence is TGTGCCAGCAGCTTGGACCTTTCGGACTACGAGCAGTACGTC. It is translated as CASSLDLSDYEQYV.

This clonotype was recorded a few times. This chain links TRBV20-1 with TRBJ2-7; D remains unclear. Germline V CDR1 and CDR2: DFQATT, SNEGSKA (reference sequence). V lost 4 bases and J 4 bases, leaving 8 bases between the germline ends. The CDR3 consists of 11 residues. CDR3: CSATLIYEQYF. As DNA, the CDR3 is TGCAGTGCTACCCTTATTTACGAGCAGTACTTC.

This chain joins TRBV7-6 and TRBJ2-1, with D unclear. Germline V gene data show CDR1 as SGHVS and CDR2 as FNYEAQ. The CDR3 length is 17 residues. V lost 2 bases and J lost 1, with 15 bases in between. This CDR3 reads CASSLSGFGASYNEQFF. Written as DNA, the CDR3 is TGTGCCAGCAGCTTATCCGGGTTCGGAGCTTCCTACAATGAGCAGTTCTTC.

The chain links TRBV5-1 to TRBJ1-2; maybe TRBD1 (6 bases). This CDR3 is 15 amino acids long. V was pared by 3 bases and J by 3 bases, with 15 bases between. Looked up from germline, CDR1 is SGHRS and CDR2 is YFSETQ. For the CDR3, the DNA is TGCGCCAGCAGCTATCGGACAGTCTCAGACTATGGCTACACCTTC. Translating it yields CASSYRTVSDYGYTF.

The CDR3 sequence is CASSFTGTGKGTEAFF. The CDR3 bases are TGTGCCAGCAGTTTTACCGGGACAGGGAAAGGCACTGAAGCTTTCTTT. This rearrangement joins TRBV27 to TRBJ1-1; 9 bases align to TRBD1. Trimming removed 3 bases from V and 4 bases from J; junction bases left unmatched: 9. The CDR3 loop spans 16 amino acids. Germline CDR1 reads MNHEY; CDR2 reads SMNVEV (reference sequence).

Only a few counts were recorded for this clonotype. This chain uses TRBV12-3 or TRBV12-4 with TRBJ1-1; no definite D call. The CDR3 covers 15 residues. The V and J ends lost 2 bases and 1 base respectively, with 11 bases between them. DNA for the CDR3: TGTGCCAGCAGTTTATTATTGGTTGAGAACACTGAAGCTTTCTTT. This codes for CASSLLLVENTEAFF.

This clonotype has a handful of counts. The chain couples TRBV5-1 to TRBJ2-2; 13 nucleotides match TRBD2. The CDR3 loop spans 17 amino acids. Germline V gene lookup returns CDR1 SGHRS and CDR2 YFSETQ. V trimming: 4 bases; J trimming: 7 bases; junction bases outside the gene matches: 10. Here the CDR3 DNA reads TGCGCCAGCAGCACTGGACTAGCGGGGGCCCGCGGCGGGGAGCTGTTTTTT. Translating it yields CASSTGLAGARGGELFF.

This clonotype was seen a handful of times. The CDR3 DNA reads as TGCGCCAGCAGCCAAGATTTTGGCTCCTATAATTCACCCCTCCACTTT. It specifies CASSQDFGSYNSPLHF. This chain connects TRBV4-1 to TRBJ1-6; D not certain. Germline V gives CDR1 MGHRA, CDR2 YSYEKL. The germline V and J ends were trimmed by 0 bases and 0 bases, with 6 bases remaining between them. The CDR3 consists of 16 residues.

This clonotype was seen only a few times. The rearrangement joins TRBV27 to TRBJ2-7; 7 nucleotides agree with TRBD2. Germline V CDR1 and CDR2: MNHEY, SMNVEV (reference sequence). The V segment lost 6 bases and the J segment 2 bases; nucleotides outside the gene matches: 13. The CDR3 is 16 residues long. This CDR3 reads CASSPFWGGNTYEQYV. CDR3 nucleotides: TGTGCCAGCAGCCCCTTCTGGGGGGGGAACACCTACGAGCAGTACGTC.

This clonotype was observed a handful of times. The chain has TRBV5-8 and TRBJ2-1, with a tentative D call TRBD1 (6 bases). Deletions cut 3 bases from V and 6 bases from J, with 22 bases between. Germline-derived CDR1 and CDR2 are SGHTS and YDEGEE. The CDR3 runs 17 residues. CDR3: CASSSKGVTPGTNEQFF. Here the CDR3 DNA reads TGTGCCAGCAGCTCGAAGGGGGTCACACCGGGCACCAATGAGCAGTTCTTC.

This clonotype was seen more than once but under ten times. This chain connects TRBV27 to TRBJ2-5; 11 bases line up with TRBD2. V shed 7 bases and J 3 bases; nucleotides not matched to a gene: 7. CDR1 is MNHEY and CDR2 is SMNVEV in the germline V gene (reference sequence). CDR3 length: 15 residues. CDR3 amino acids: CASKGSGGAEETQYF. The CDR3 DNA follows: TGTGCCAGCAAGGGTAGCGGGGGGGCAGAAGAGACCCAGTACTTC.

This clonotype has only a few counts. The chain joins TRBV6-2 or TRBV6-3 to TRBJ2-3; 8 bases map to TRBD1. The CDR3 is 14 amino acids. Per the germline V gene, CDR1 is MNHEY and CDR2 is SVGEGT. The J segment lost 1 base and the V segment lost 8 bases, leaving 5 bases of the junction unmatched. CDR3 sequence (DNA): TGTGCCAGCGTTCAGGGACAGGGCACAGATACGCAGTATTTT. Translating gives CASVQGQGTDTQYF.

The sample holds a few counts of this clonotype. The chain combines TRBV7-9 with TRBJ2-5, with 8 bases that match TRBD1. CDR1 is SEHNR, CDR2 FQNEAQ, per germline (reference sequence). This CDR3 region has 14 residues. V lost 5 bases and J lost 5; bases outside the gene matches: 7. In DNA, the CDR3 is TGTGCCAGCAGCACCACGGACAGGGTGGAGACCCAGTACTTC. This codes for CASSTTDRVETQYF.

This clonotype was seen repeatedly, ten times or more. The V gene is TRBV7-2, the J gene TRBJ1-5; no definite D call. CDR1 is SGHTA, CDR2 FQGNSA, per germline. V lost 8 bases and J lost 0, with 8 bases in between. This CDR3 has 13 residues. The CDR3 nucleotides are TGTGCCAGCGCCTCCTATAGCAATCAGCCCCAGCATTTT. Amino acids: CASASYSNQPQHF.

The table lists this clonotype with a few counts. The rearrangement links TRBV14 to TRBJ1-6; the match to TRBD1 covers 8 bases. This CDR3 region has 15 residues. CDR1 SGHDN and CDR2 FVKESK come from the germline V gene. The J segment lost 10 bases and the V segment lost 3 bases, leaving 8 bases of the junction unmatched. The CDR3 loop reads CASSHLRTGWSPLHF. The CDR3, as DNA: TGTGCCAGCAGCCACCTGCGGACAGGGTGGTCACCCCTCCACTTT.